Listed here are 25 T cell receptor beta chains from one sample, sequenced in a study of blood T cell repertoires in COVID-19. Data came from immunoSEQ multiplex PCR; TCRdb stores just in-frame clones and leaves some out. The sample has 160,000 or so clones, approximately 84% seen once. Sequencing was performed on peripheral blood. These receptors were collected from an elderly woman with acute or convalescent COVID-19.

The CDR3 protein is CASSLSGTSGTTEAFF. The CDR3 nucleotides are TGCGCCAGCAGCTTATCCGGGACAAGTGGGACCACTGAAGCTTTCTTT. The chain joins TRBV5-1 to TRBJ1-1, with D tentatively TRBD1 (6 bases). CDR1 SGHRS and CDR2 YFSETQ come from the germline V gene. The CDR3 has 16 residues. The ends were cut back, 2 bases at V and 4 bases at J, with 18 bases in the middle. Complete variable domain (other parts from reference TRBV5-1 and TRBJ1-1): KAGVTQTPRYLIKTRGQQVTLSCSPISGHRSVSWYQQTPGQGLQFLFEYFSETQRNKGNFPGRFSGRQFSNSRSEMNVSTLELGDSALYLCASSLSGTSGTTEAFFGQGTRLTVV.

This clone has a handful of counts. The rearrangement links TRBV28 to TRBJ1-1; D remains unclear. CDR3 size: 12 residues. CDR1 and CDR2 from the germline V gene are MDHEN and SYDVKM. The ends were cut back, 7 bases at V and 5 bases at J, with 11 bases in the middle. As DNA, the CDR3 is TGTGCCAGCACGGGGATTTGGACTGAAGCTTTCTTT. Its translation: CASTGIWTEAFF.

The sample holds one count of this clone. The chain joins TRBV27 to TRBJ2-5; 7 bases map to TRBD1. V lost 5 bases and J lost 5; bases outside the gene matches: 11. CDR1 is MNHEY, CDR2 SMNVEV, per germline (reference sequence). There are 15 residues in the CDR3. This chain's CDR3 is CASSPSQGMVETQYF. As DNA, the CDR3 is TGTGCCAGCAGTCCTTCACAGGGGATGGTGGAGACCCAGTACTTC.

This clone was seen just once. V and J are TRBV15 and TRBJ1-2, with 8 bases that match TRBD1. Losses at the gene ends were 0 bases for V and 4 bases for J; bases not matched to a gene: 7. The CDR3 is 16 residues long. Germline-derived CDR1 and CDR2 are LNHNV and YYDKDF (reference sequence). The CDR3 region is CATSRELDRAGYGYTF. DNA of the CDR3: TGTGCCACCAGCAGAGAATTGGACAGGGCGGGCTATGGCTACACCTTC.

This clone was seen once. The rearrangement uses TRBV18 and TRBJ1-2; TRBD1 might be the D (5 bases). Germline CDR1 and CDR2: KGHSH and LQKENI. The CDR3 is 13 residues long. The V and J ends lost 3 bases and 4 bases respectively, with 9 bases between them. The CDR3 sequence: CASSPDTSYGYTF. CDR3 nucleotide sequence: TGTGCCAGCTCACCGGACACGAGCTATGGCTACACCTTC.

CDR3 bases: TGTGCCAGCTCGAGGGGGCAAGGGAGCTATGGCTACACCTTC. Its protein is CASSRGQGSYGYTF. The V call is TRBV6-5, the J call TRBJ1-2; TRBD1 aligns across 7 bases. There are 14 residues in the CDR3. Germline V gives CDR1 MNHEY, CDR2 SVGAGI. V lost 8 bases and J lost 4; bases outside the gene matches: 10.

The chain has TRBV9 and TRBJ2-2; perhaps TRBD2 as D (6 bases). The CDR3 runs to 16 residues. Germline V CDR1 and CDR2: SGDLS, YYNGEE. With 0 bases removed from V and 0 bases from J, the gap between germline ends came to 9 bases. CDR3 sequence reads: CASSVGLGANTGELFF. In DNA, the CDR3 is TGTGCCAGCAGCGTAGGACTAGGTGCGAACACCGGGGAGCTGTTTTTT. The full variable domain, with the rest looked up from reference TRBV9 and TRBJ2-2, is DSGVTQTPKHLITATGQRVTLRCSPRSGDLSVYWYQQSLDQGLQFLIQYYNGEERAKGNILERFSAQQFPDLHSELNLSSLELGDSALYFCASSVGLGANTGELFFGEGSRLTVL.

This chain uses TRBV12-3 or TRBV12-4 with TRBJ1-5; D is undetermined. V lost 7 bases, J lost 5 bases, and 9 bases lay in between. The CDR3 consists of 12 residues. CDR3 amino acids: CASTLSDQPQHF. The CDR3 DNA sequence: TGTGCCAGCACCCTTAGTGATCAGCCCCAGCATTTT.

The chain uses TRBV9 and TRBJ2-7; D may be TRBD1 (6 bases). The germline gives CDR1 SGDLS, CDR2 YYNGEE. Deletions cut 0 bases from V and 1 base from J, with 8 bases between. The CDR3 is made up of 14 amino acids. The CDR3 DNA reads TGTGCCAGCAGCGTAGTTGGACAGTCCTACGAGCAGTACTTC. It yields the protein CASSVVGQSYEQYF.

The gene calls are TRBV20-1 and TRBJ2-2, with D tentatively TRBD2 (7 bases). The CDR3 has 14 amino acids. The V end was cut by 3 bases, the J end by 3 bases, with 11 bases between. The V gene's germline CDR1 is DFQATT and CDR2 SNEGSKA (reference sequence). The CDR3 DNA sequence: TGCAGTGCTAGTCGGGGGGCTTACACCGGGGAGCTGTTTTTT. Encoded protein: CSASRGAYTGELFF.

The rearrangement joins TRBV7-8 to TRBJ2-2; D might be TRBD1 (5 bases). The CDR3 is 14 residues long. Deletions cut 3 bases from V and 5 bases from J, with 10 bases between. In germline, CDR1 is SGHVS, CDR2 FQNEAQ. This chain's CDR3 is CASSFGHSTGELFF. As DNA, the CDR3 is TGTGCCAGCAGCTTCGGACACTCGACCGGGGAGCTGTTTTTT.

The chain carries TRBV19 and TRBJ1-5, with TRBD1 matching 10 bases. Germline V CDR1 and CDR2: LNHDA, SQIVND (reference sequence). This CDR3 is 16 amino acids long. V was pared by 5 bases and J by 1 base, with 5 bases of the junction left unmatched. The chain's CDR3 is CASSPWTGGSNQPQHF. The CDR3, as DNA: TGTGCCAGTAGTCCTTGGACAGGGGGAAGCAATCAGCCCCAGCATTTT.

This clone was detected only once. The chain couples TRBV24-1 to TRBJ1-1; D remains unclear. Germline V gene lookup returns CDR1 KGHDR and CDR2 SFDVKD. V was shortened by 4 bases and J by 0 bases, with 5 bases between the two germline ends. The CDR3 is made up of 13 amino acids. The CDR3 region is CATSDSLNTEAFF. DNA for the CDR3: TGTGCCACCAGTGACAGTCTGAACACTGAAGCTTTCTTT.

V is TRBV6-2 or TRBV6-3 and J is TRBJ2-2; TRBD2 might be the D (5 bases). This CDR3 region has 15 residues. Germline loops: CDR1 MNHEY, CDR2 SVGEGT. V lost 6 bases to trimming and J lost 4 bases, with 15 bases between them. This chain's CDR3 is CASSYTNSGTGELFF. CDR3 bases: TGTGCCAGCAGCTATACCAACAGCGGCACCGGGGAGCTGTTTTTT.

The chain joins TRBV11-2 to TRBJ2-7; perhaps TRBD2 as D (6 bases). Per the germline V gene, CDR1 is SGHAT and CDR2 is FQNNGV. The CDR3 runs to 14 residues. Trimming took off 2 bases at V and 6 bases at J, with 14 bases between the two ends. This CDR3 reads CASSLTTGVSEQYF. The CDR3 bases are TGTGCCAGCAGCTTAACAACGGGAGTGTCCGAGCAGTACTTC. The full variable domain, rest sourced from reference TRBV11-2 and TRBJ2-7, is EAGVAQSPRYKIIEKRQSVAFWCNPISGHATLYWYQQILGQGPKLLIQFQNNGVVDDSQLPKDRFSAERLKGVDSTLKIQPAKLEDSAVYLCASSLTTGVSEQYFGPGTRLTVT.

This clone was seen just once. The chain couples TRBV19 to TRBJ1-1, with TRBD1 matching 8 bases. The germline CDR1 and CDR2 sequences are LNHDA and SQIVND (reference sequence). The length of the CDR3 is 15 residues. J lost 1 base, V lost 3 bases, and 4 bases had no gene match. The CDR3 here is CASSIPGTGNTEAFF. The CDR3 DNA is TGTGCCAGTAGTATCCCCGGGACAGGGAACACTGAAGCTTTCTTT.

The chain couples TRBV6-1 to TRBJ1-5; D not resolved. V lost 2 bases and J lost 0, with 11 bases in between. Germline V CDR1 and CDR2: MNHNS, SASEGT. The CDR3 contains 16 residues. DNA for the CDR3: TGTGCCAGCAGTGAACTAGGACTCTATAGCAATCAGCCCCAGCATTTT. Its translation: CASSELGLYSNQPQHF.

The CDR3 loop reads CASSRTSGVFYNEQFF. CDR3 DNA sequence: TGTGCCAGCAGCAGGACTAGCGGGGTTTTCTACAATGAGCAGTTCTTC. The chain joins TRBV11-2 to TRBJ2-1; 12 nucleotides line up with TRBD2. The CDR3 loop spans 16 amino acids. The J segment lost 3 bases and the V segment lost 5 bases, leaving 5 bases of the junction unmatched. Germline CDR1 is SGHAT and CDR2 is FQNNGV.

The CDR3 DNA reads TGTGCCTGGGCTTCAGCGGGGTGGGAGACCCAGTACTTC. Translated, it gives CAWASAGWETQYF. The chain joins TRBV30 to TRBJ2-5; 7 bases align to TRBD2. The J segment lost 5 bases and the V segment lost 5 bases, leaving 8 bases of the junction unmatched. Germline V gene sequence: CDR1 GTSNPN, CDR2 SVGIG (reference sequence). This CDR3 spans 13 amino acids.

CDR3 sequence: CASSSGGDGYTF. The CDR3 region has the DNA TGTGCCAGCAGTTCAGGGGGTGATGGCTACACCTTC. This chain links TRBV12-3 or TRBV12-4 with TRBJ1-2; 7 bases are a match to TRBD1. The V gene end was trimmed by 4 bases and the J gene end by 6 bases; junction bases not matched to a gene: 2. CDR3 length equals 12 residues.

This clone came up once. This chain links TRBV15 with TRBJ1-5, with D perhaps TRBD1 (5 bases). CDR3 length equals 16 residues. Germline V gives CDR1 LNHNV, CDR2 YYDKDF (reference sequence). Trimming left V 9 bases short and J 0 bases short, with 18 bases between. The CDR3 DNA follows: TGTGCCACGAGACCAGGGATCGCGTATAGCAATCAGCCCCAGCATTTT. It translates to CATRPGIAYSNQPQHF.

CDR3 coding DNA: TGTGCCAGCAGCCCTGGATTGAGGACAGACCTTTGGAACTATGGCTACACCTTC. This translates into CASSPGLRTDLWNYGYTF. The chain couples TRBV7-9 to TRBJ1-2; D perhaps matches TRBD1 (6 bases). The length of the CDR3 is 18 residues. The V gene lost 5 bases and the J gene lost 2 bases, with 24 bases spanning the gap. The germline V gene has CDR1 SEHNR and CDR2 FQNEAQ (reference sequence). Full variable domain (remainder filled in from reference TRBV7-9 and TRBJ1-2): DTGVSQNPRHKITKRGQNVTFRCDPISEHNRLYWYRQTLGQGPEFLTYFQNEAQLEKSRLLSDRFSAERPKGSFSTLEIQRTEQGDSAMYLCASSPGLRTDLWNYGYTFGSGTRLTVV.

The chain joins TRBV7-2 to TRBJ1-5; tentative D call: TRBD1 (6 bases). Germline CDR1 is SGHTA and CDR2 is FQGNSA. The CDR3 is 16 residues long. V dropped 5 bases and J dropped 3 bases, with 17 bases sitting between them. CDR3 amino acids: CASSQNPQGSNQPQHF. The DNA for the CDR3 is TGTGCCAGCAGCCAAAACCCACAGGGTTCCAATCAGCCCCAGCATTTT.

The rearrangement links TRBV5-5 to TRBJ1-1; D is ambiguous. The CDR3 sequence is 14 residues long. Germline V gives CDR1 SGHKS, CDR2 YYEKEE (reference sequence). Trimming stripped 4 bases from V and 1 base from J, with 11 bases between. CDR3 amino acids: CASSLPAGNTEAFF. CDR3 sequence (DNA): TGTGCCAGCAGCCTGCCCGCAGGGAACACTGAAGCTTTCTTT.

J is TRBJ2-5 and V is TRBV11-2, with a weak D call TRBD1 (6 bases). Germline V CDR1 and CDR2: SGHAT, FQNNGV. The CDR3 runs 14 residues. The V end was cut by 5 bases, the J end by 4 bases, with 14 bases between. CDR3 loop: CASSTMGAGETQYF. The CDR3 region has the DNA TGTGCCAGCAGCACAATGGGGGCGGGAGAGACCCAGTACTTC.